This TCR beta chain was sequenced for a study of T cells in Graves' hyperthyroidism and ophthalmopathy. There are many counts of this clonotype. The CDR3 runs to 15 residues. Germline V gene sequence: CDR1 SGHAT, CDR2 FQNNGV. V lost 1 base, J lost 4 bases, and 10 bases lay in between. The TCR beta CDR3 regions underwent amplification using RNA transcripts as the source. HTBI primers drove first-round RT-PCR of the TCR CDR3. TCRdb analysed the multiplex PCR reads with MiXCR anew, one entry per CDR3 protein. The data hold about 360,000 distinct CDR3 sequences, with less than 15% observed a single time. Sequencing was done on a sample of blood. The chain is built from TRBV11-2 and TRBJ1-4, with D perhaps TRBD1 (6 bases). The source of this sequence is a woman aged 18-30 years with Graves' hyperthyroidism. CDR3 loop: CASSLGGTINEKLFF. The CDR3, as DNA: TGTGCCAGCAGCTTAGGTGGGACAATTAATGAAAAACTGTTTTTT. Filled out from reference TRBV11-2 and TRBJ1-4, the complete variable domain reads EAGVAQSPRYKIIEKRQSVAFWCNPISGHATLYWYQQILGQGPKLLIQFQNNGVVDDSQLPKDRFSAERLKGVDSTLKIQPAKLEDSAVYLCASSLGGTINEKLFFGSGTQLSVL.